Following are 23 T cell receptor beta chains from one sample sequenced in a study of CXCR3-negative and CXCR3-positive naive CD8 T cells (dated by TCRdb to the late 2010s). The sequencer was a NextSeq 550. The Human TCR Profiling Kit (MiLaboratory) was used to prepare UMI-labeled 5' RACE TRB cDNA libraries. TCRdb reprocessed the reads and lists each CDR3 protein sequence as a single entry, with no DNA. The sample table holds 45,000 to 75,000 distinct CDR3 sequences. The ten largest clonotypes hold 0.4% to 0.5% of the sample. Sequences were obtained from naive CXCR3- CD8+ T cells from blood. What the cell subset or site label conveys for this sample: CD45RO-CCR7+CD27+CD95- naive CD8+ T cells lacking CXCR3 (TNR3-). The receptors were sampled from a human donor in good health. Some clones in this sample may be carry-over from other donors' samples.

The chain recombines TRBV28 with TRBJ2-3; the TRBD1 assignment by TCRdb is unverifiable without DNA. Germline V lookup: CDR1 MDHEN, CDR2 SYDVKM. CDR3 length equals 15 residues. The CDR3 is CASTGGGDRTDTQYF.

The CDR3 protein is CASSQDKGINNEQFF. The chain joins TRBV14 to TRBJ2-1; TCRdb selects TRBD1, and the lack of DNA leaves this call unchecked. CDR3 length: 15 amino acids. CDR1 and CDR2 (germline): SGHDN, FVKESK.

V and J are TRBV27 and TRBJ2-1; TCRdb's D call, TRBD1, is unchecked because there is no DNA. Germline CDR1 MNHEY, CDR2 SMNVEV (reference sequence). The CDR3 is 14 residues long. The CDR3: CASRGTGDRNEQFF.

V usage is TRBV28 and J usage is TRBJ2-7; TCRdb names TRBD2, which stays unverified in the absence of DNA. The CDR3 contains 16 residues. Germline CDR1 is MDHEN and CDR2 is SYDVKM. The CDR3 reads CASSPLQGPHYSEQYF.

This chain connects TRBV12-3 or TRBV12-4 to TRBJ2-6; the TCRdb call, TRBD1, lacks DNA for checking. CDR3 length: 17 amino acids. The CDR3 loop reads CASSFGTGGSGANVLTF.

The chain joins TRBV6-5 to TRBJ1-2; TCRdb selects TRBD1, and the lack of DNA leaves this call unchecked. The CDR3 spans 14 residues. The V gene's germline CDR1 is MNHEY and CDR2 SVGAGI. The CDR3 protein is CASRGDRGAYGYTF.

This chain connects TRBV14 to TRBJ2-3. Germline loops: CDR1 SGHDN, CDR2 FVKESK. The CDR3 contains 13 residues. CDR3: CASSQGPADTQYF.

This rearrangement joins TRBV7-6 to TRBJ2-2; TCRdb returns TRBD2, unconfirmable since there is no DNA. The CDR3 contains 15 residues. Germline V gene data show CDR1 as SGHVS and CDR2 as FNYEAQ. The CDR3 sequence is CASSLGRQNTGELFF.

The chain carries TRBV4-1 and TRBJ2-1; TCRdb gives TRBD1 as the D gene, but with no DNA this cannot be confirmed. The CDR3 is 14 residues long. Germline V gives CDR1 MGHRA, CDR2 YSYEKL. The CDR3 sequence is CASSQEAGVNEQFF.

J is TRBJ2-3 and V is TRBV28; TCRdb calls TRBD1, which cannot be checked without DNA. This CDR3 has 15 amino acids. Germline CDR1 reads MDHEN; CDR2 reads SYDVKM. CDR3 loop: CASSPPLRGLDTQYF.

This chain joins TRBV7-2 and TRBJ1-1; as DNA is missing, the TRBD1 call by TCRdb cannot be tested. The germline CDR1 and CDR2 sequences are SGHTA and FQGNSA. The CDR3 runs 12 residues. Here the CDR3 reads CASSSPGPEAFF.

CDR3 region: CATSTKLGKEIYEQYF. The chain couples TRBV15 to TRBJ2-7; TCRdb gives TRBD1 as the D gene, but with no DNA this cannot be confirmed. The germline V gene has CDR1 LNHNV and CDR2 YYDKDF (reference sequence). The CDR3 covers 16 residues.

The chain employs TRBV12-3 or TRBV12-4 and TRBJ1-1. This CDR3 has 13 amino acids. The CDR3: CASSPRTNTEAFF.

V and J are TRBV29-1 and TRBJ2-3; with no DNA, the TCRdb D assignment of TRBD2 cannot be verified. The CDR3 consists of 12 residues. Germline V lookup: CDR1 SQVTM, CDR2 ANQGSEA. The CDR3 here is CSVWEGTDTQYF.

The CDR3 loop reads CASSLPKRENFYDQYF. This rearrangement joins TRBV28 to TRBJ2-7. The length of the CDR3 is 16 residues. Germline V gene lookup returns CDR1 MDHEN and CDR2 SYDVKM.

The chain links TRBV20-1 to TRBJ2-5; checking the TCRdb D call of TRBD2 is not possible without DNA. Germline V gene sequence: CDR1 DFQATT, CDR2 SNEGSKA (reference sequence). The CDR3 loop spans 15 amino acids. The CDR3 here is CSARVTGSSQETQYF.

The chain uses TRBV12-3 or TRBV12-4 and TRBJ2-7; the D call from TCRdb, TRBD1, cannot be confirmed without DNA. This CDR3 spans 14 amino acids. This CDR3 is CASSLWTGVDEQYF.

This chain uses TRBV19 with TRBJ2-1; TCRdb proposes TRBD1, but this gene call is untestable without DNA. Germline V gene data show CDR1 as LNHDA and CDR2 as SQIVND (reference sequence). The CDR3 is 15 amino acids. The CDR3 here is CASSIGGGSYNEQFF.

CDR3 region: CASMGGWNQPQHF. This chain joins TRBV28 and TRBJ1-5; TCRdb returns TRBD1, unconfirmable since there is no DNA. The CDR3 length is 13 residues. The germline V gene has CDR1 MDHEN and CDR2 SYDVKM.

The chain combines TRBV20-1 with TRBJ2-7; TCRdb's D gene call, TRBD1, goes unchecked for lack of DNA. The CDR3 is made up of 14 amino acids. Germline lookup yields CDR1 DFQATT and CDR2 SNEGSKA (reference sequence). This CDR3 reads CSAREDRGLNEQYF.

The V call is TRBV5-1, the J call TRBJ1-1. The CDR3 is made up of 15 amino acids. Looked up from germline, CDR1 is SGHRS and CDR2 is YFSETQ. This chain's CDR3 is CASCAGNPENTEAFF.

J is TRBJ2-6 and V is TRBV20-1. The CDR3 runs to 14 residues. CDR1 and CDR2 (germline): DFQATT, SNEGSKA (reference sequence). The CDR3 spells CSARERSGANVLTF.

The chain recombines TRBV5-1 with TRBJ1-2. The CDR3 is 16 amino acids. Germline assignment: CDR1 SGHRS and CDR2 YFSETQ. The CDR3 here is CASSGTGGPLAYGYTF. Looking up the rest from reference TRBV5-1 and TRBJ1-2 gives the full variable domain: KAGVTQTPRYLIKTRGQQVTLSCSPISGHRSVSWYQQTPGQGLQFLFEYFSETQRNKGNFPGRFSGRQFSNSRSEMNVSTLELGDSALYLCASSGTGGPLAYGYTFGSGTRLTVV.